The 4 T cell receptor beta chains below all came from one sample that was sequenced in a study of T cell responses to AZD1222 COVID-19 vaccine (dated by TCRdb to about 2021). Reading the label with the study, this specimen's time point is: about 28 days (+/-7) after the second vaccine dose. Receptor libraries were prepared by the immunoSEQ multiplex PCR assay. In TCRdb, the immuneACCESS table is reduced to in-frame sequences with V and J assigned. These tables do not hold every clone; where another copy was compared, an unresolved V gene accounts for under half, and the others remain unexplained. The sample records over 150,000 clones, 70% to 90% of which are singletons. The ten largest clones add up to more than 9% of the sample. Sequenced material: peripheral blood, taken 28 days after the second AZD1222 dose. All receptors derive from an adult who received the AZD1222 COVID-19 vaccine.

V gene TRBV14 combines with J gene TRBJ2-2; D remains ambiguous. The germline V gene has CDR1 SGHDN and CDR2 FVKESK. The length of the CDR3 is 14 residues. The V end lost 4 bases, the J end lost 6 bases, and 12 bases lay between the germline ends. The CDR3 nucleotides read TGTGCCAGCAGCCTAAAATTAGGGTCCGGGGAGCTGTTTTTT. Encoded protein: CASSLKLGSGELFF.

This chain links TRBV3-1 (or the pseudogene TRBV3-2) with TRBJ1-6, with TRBD1 as a possible D gene (5 bases). CDR3 length equals 16 residues. The V end lost 1 base, the J end lost 6 bases, and 13 bases lay between the germline ends. Germline V gene data show CDR1 as LGHDT and CDR2 as YNNKEL (reference sequence). The CDR3 protein is CASSQVAAGPNSPLHF. For the CDR3, the DNA is TGTGCCAGCAGCCAAGTCGCGGCAGGGCCTAATTCACCCCTCCACTTT.

The chain employs TRBV30 and TRBJ2-3; 14 bases align to TRBD2. Losses at the gene ends were 3 bases for V and 6 bases for J; bases not matched to a gene: 8. Germline V lookup: CDR1 GTSNPN, CDR2 SVGIG (reference sequence). This CDR3 has 16 amino acids. In DNA, the CDR3 is TGTGCCTGGAGCCATACAAGGACTAGCGGGGGGGATACGCAGTATTTT. It is translated as CAWSHTRTSGGDTQYF.

The chain links TRBV11-3 to TRBJ2-3; D remains unclear. Trimming removed 1 base from V and 4 bases from J, with 3 bases in between. This CDR3 has 12 residues. Germline CDR1 SGHNT, CDR2 YENEEA. CDR3 loop: CASSLVPDTQYF. CDR3 nucleotides: TGTGCCAGCAGCTTAGTTCCAGATACGCAGTATTTT. The variable domain in full, with the rest retrieved from reference TRBV11-3 and TRBJ2-3, is EAGVVQSPRYKIIEKKQPVAFWCNPISGHNTLYWYLQNLGQGPELLIRYENEEAVDDSQLPKDRFSAERLKGVDSTLKIQPAELGDSAVYLCASSLVPDTQYFGPGTRLTVL.